This TCR beta chain originates from a study of CD8 T cells in ankylosing spondylitis. This clonotype showed up just a few times. The antigen is not known. Notes on the study in general: Both synovial fluid and blood in reactive arthritis had previously been reported to carry some motif variants. A TCR beta motif of seven or eight highly homologous variants appeared characteristic of ankylosing spondylitis blood.

From the 5' RACE reads, TCRdb called clonotypes with MiXCR, one entry per CDR3 protein. Of roughly 240,000 distinct CDR3 sequences detected, over 30% appear once; the ten largest clones hold approximately 4.4%. Germline lookup yields CDR1 MNHEY and CDR2 SVGAGI. The CDR3 totals 12 residues. Trimming pared 5 bases from V and 0 bases from J, leaving 4 bases between. The chain uses TRBV6-5 and TRBJ2-5, with unresolved D. Sequenced input: blood, either unsorted or a sorted T cell fraction (not recorded which). This TCR was sampled from a male donor with ankylosing spondylitis or in good health (not recorded which). CDR3 residues: CASSRYQETQYF. DNA for the CDR3: TGTGCCAGCAGTCGGTACCAAGAGACCCAGTACTTC.